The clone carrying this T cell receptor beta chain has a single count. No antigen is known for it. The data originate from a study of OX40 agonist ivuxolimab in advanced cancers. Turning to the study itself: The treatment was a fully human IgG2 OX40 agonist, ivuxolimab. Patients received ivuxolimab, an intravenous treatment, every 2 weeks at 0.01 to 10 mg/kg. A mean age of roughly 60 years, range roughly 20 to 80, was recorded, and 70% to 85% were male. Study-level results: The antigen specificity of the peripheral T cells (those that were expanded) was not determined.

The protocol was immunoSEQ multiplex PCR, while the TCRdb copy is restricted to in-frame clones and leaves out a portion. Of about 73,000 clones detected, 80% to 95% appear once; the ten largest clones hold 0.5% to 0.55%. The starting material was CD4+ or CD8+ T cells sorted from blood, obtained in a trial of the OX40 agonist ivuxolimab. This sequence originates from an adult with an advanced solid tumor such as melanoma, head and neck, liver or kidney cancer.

For the CDR3, the DNA is TGCGCCAGCAGCCAAGATGGGGGGGGGAACATTCAGTACTTC. This gives the protein CASSQDGGGNIQYF. The gene calls are TRBV4-3 and TRBJ2-4; 7 bases match TRBD2. Trimming at V came to 0 bases and at J to 7 bases, leaving 3 bases not matched to a gene. Germline V gene lookup returns CDR1 LGHNA and CDR2 YSLEER. This CDR3 is 14 amino acids long.